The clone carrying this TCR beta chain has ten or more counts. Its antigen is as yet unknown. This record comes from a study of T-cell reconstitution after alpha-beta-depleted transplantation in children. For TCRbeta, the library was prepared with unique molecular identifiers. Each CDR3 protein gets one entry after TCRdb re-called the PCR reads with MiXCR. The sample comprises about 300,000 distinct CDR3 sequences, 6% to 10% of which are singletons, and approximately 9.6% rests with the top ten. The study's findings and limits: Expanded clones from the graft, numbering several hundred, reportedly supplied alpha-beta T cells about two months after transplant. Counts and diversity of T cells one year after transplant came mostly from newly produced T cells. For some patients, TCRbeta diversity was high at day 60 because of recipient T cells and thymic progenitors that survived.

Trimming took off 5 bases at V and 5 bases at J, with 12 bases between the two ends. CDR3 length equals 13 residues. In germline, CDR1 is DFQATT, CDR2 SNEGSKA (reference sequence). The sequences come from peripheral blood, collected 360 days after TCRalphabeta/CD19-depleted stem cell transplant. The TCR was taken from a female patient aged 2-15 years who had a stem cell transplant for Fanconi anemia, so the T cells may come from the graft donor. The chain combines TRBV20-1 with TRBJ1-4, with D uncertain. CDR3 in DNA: TGCAGTGCTCCGGGGAACCCCAATGAAAAACTGTTTTTT. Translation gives CSAPGNPNEKLFF.